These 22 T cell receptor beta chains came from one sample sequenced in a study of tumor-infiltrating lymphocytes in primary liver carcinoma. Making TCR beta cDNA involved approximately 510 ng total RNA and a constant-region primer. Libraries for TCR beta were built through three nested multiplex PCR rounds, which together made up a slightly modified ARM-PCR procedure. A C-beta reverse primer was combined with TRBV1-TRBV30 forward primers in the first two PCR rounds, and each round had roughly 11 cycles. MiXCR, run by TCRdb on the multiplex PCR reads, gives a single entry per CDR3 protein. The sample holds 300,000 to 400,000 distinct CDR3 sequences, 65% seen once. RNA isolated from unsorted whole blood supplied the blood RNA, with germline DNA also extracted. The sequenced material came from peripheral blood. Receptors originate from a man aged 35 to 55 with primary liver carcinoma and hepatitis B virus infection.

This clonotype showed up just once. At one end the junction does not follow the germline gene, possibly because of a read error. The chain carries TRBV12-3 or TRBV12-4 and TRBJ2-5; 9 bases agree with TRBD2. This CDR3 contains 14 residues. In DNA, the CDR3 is TGTGTCAGCAGTTCTCCGGGACTAGCAGAGACCCAATACTTC. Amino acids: CVSSSPGLAETQYF.

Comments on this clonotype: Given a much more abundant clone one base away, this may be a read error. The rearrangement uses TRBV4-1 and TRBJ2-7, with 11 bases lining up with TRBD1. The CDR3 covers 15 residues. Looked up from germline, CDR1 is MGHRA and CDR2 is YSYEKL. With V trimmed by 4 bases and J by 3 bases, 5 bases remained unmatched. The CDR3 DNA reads TGCGCCAGCAGCCCAGCCGGGACAGGGGGCTACGAGCAGTACTTC. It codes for CASSPAGTGGYEQYF.

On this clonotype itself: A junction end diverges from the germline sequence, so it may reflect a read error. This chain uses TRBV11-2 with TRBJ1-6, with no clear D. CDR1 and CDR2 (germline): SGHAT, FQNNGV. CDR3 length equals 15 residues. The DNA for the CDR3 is TGTGCCAGCCCCTACGCCGGGGATCGCAATTCACACCTCCACTTT. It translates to CASPYAGDRNSHLHF.

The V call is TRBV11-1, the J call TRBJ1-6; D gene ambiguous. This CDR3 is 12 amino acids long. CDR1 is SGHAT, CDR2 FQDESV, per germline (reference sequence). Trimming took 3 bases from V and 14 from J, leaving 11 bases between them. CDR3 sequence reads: CASSLENPALHF. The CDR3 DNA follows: TGTGCCAGCAGCTTGGAGAATCCAGCCCTCCACTTT.

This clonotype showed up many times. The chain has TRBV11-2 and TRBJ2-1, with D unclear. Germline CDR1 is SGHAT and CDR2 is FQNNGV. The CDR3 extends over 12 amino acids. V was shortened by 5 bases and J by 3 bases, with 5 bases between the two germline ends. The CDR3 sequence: CASSHNYNEQFF. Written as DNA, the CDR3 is TGTGCCAGCAGCCACAACTACAATGAGCAGTTCTTC.

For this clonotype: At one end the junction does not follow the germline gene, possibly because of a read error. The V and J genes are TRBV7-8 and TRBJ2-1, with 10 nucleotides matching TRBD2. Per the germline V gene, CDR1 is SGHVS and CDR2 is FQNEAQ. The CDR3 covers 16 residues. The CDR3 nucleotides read TGTGCCAGCAACTTAGGGGCTAGCGGGAGTCACCATGAGCAGTTCTTC. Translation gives CASNLGASGSHHEQFF.

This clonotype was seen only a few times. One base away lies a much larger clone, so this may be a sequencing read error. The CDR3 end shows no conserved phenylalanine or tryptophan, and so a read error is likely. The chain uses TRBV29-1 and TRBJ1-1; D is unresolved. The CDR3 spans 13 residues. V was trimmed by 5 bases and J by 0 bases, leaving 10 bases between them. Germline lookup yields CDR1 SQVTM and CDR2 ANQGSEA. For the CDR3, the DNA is TGCAGCGTTTCTACGGCCATGAACACTGAAGCTTTCCTT. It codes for CSVSTAMNTEAFL.

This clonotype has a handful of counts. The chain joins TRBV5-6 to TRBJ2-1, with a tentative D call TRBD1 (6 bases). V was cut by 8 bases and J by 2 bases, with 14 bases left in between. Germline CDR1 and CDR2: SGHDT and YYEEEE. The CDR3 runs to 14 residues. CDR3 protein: CASIGDNPYNEQFF. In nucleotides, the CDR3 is TGTGCCAGTATAGGGGACAATCCCTACAATGAGCAGTTCTTC.

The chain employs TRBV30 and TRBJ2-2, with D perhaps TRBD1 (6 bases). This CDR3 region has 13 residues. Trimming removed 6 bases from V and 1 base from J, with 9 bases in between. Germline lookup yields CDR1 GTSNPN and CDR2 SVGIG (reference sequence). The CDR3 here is CACQDRNTGELFF. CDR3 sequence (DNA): TGTGCCTGTCAGGACAGGAACACCGGGGAGCTGTTTTTT.

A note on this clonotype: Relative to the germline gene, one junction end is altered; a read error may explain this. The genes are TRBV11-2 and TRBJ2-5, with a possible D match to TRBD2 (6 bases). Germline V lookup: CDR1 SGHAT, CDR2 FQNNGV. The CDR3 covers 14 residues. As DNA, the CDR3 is TGTACCAGCAGCGGAGGGGATAGCCAAGAGACCCAATACTTC. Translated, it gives CTSSGGDSQETQYF.

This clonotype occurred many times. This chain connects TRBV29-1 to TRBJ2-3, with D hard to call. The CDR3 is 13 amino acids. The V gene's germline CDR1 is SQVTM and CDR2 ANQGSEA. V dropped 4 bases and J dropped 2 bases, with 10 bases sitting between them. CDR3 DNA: TGCAGCGTTGCCCGGGTCCTCACAGATACGCAGTATTTT. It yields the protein CSVARVLTDTQYF.

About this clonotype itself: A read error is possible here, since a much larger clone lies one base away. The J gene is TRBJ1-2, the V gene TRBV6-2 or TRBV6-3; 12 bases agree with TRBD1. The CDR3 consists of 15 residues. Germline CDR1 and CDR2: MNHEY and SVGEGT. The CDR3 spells CASSSSGTGGYGHTF. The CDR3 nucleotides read TGTGCCAGCAGTTCGTCCGGGACAGGGGGCTATGGCCACACCTTC.

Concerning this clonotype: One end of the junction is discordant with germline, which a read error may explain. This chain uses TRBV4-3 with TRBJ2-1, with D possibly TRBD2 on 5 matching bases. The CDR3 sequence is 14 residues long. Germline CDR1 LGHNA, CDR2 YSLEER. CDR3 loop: CANSQVGERSEQFF. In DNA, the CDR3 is TGTGCCAACAGCCAAGTTGGGGAGAGGAGTGAGCAGTTCTTT.

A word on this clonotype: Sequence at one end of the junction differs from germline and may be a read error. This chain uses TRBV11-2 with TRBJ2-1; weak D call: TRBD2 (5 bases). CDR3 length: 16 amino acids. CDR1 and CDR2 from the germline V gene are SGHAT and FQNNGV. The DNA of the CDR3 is TGTGCCAGCAGCCTAGAGGTCCTAGCAGGAATGAATGAGCAGTTCTTC. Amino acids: CASSLEVLAGMNEQFF.

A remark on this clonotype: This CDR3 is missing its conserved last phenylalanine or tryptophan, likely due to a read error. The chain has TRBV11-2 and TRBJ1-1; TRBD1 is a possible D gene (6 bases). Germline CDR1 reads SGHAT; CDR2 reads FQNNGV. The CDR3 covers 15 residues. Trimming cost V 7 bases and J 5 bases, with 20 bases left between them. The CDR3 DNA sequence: TGTGCCAGCACCATGACAGGAGGCGCAGATACTGAAGCTTTCTTA. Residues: CASTMTGGADTEAFL.

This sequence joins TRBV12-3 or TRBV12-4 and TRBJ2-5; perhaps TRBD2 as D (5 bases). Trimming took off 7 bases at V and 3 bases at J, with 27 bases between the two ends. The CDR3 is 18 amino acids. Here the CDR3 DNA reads TGTGCCAGCACCACGCGGGTATCCGAGACTGGCGTAAAAGAGACCCAGTACTTC. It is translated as CASTTRVSETGVKETQYF.

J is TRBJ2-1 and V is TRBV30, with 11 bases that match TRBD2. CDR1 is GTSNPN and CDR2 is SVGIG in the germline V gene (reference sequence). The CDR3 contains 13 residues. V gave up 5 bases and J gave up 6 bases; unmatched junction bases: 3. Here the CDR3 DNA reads TGTGCCTGGGGGGGGACTAGCGGCAATGAGCAGTTCTTC. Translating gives CAWGGTSGNEQFF.

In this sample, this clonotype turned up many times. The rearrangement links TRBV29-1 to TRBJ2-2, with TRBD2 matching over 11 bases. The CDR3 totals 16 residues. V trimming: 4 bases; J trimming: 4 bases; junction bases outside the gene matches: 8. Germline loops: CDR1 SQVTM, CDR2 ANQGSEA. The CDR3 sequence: CSVGQVAGGLTGELFF. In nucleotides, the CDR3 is TGCAGCGTTGGTCAAGTAGCGGGAGGGCTCACCGGGGAGCTGTTTTTT.

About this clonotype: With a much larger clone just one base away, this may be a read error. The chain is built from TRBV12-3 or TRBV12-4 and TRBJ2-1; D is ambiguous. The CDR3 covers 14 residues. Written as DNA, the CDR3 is TGTGCCAGCAGCCGAGCTTTGAGAGTCGATGAGCTGTTCTTC. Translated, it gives CASSRALRVDELFF.

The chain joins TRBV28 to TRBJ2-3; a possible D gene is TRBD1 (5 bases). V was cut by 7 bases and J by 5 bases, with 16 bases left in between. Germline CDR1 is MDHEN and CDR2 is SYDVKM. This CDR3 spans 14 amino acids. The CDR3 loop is CASKLRQGGDTQYF. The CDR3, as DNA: TGTGCCAGCAAACTGAGGCAGGGTGGAGATACGCAGTATTTT.

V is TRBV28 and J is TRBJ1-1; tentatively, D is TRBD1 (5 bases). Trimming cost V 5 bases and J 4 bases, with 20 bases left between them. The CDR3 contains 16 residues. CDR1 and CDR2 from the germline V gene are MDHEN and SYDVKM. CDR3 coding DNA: TGTGCCAGCAGTCCCCGCGTAGGGGCGCGTAGCACTGAAGCTTTCTTT. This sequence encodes CASSPRVGARSTEAFF.

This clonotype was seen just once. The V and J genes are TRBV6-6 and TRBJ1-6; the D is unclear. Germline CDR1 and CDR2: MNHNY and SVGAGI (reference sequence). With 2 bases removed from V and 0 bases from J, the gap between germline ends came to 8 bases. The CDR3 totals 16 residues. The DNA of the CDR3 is TGTGCCAGCAGTTACCTACCCAGCTCCTATAATTCACCCCTCCACTTT. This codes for CASSYLPSSYNSPLHF.